One and the same sample provided the 10 T cell receptor beta chains below, sequenced in a study of T cells in Graves' hyperthyroidism and ophthalmopathy. Researchers amplified the TCR beta CDR3 regions from RNA transcripts. The TCR CDR3 was amplified in a first-round RT-PCR using the HTBI primer set. TCRdb recomputed calls from the multiplex PCR reads with MiXCR, one row per CDR3 protein. The sample contains approximately 420,000 distinct CDR3 sequences, 15% of which appear only once. The sequencing sample was made of blood. These receptors originate from a woman aged 25 to 39 with Graves' hyperthyroidism.

This clonotype appeared many times. This sequence joins TRBV3-1 and TRBJ2-3; 7 nucleotides line up with TRBD1. The CDR3 contains 15 residues. Looked up from germline, CDR1 is LGHDT and CDR2 is YNNKEL (reference sequence). V lost 7 bases to trimming and J lost 0 bases; unmatched junction nucleotides: 7. CDR3 amino acids: CASNRGTESTDTQYF. DNA for the CDR3: TGTGCCAGCAACCGAGGGACAGAGAGCACAGATACGCAGTATTTT.

This clonotype has ten or more counts. The chain employs TRBV3-1 and TRBJ1-1; no clear D gene. The CDR3 spans 14 residues. Trimming stripped 7 bases from V and 1 base from J, with 13 bases between. Germline-derived CDR1 and CDR2 are LGHDT and YNNKEL (reference sequence). CDR3 sequence reads: CASTGSPPNTEAFF. The CDR3 DNA sequence: TGTGCCAGCACGGGATCGCCACCGAACACTGAAGCTTTCTTT.

The J gene is TRBJ2-3, the V gene TRBV25-1, with a tentative D call TRBD2 (6 bases). Germline V gene data show CDR1 as MGHDK and CDR2 as SYGVNS. Trimming took off 1 base at V and 6 bases at J, with 14 bases between the two ends. This CDR3 comprises 15 residues. CDR3 protein: CASSELGGREDTQYF. CDR3 bases: TGTGCCAGCAGTGAATTGGGGGGTCGCGAGGATACGCAGTATTTT. The full variable domain, with the rest looked up from reference TRBV25-1 and TRBJ2-3, is EADIYQTPRYLVIGTGKKITLECSQTMGHDKMYWYQQDPGMELHLIHYSYGVNSTEKGDLSSESTVSRIRTEHFPLTLESARPSHTSQYLCASSELGGREDTQYFGPGTRLTVL.

The table lists this clonotype with a few counts. The CDR3 nucleotides are TGTGCCAGCAGCGGGCAGGGGGATGGCTACACCTTC. It codes for CASSGQGDGYTF. V usage is TRBV6-2 or TRBV6-3 and J usage is TRBJ1-2; 7 nucleotides agree with TRBD1. The germline CDR1 and CDR2 sequences are MNHEY and SVGEGT. J gave up 6 bases and V 6 bases, and 4 bases lay outside the gene matches. The CDR3 length is 12 residues.

CDR3 region: CASSSIQASGANVLTF. DNA for the CDR3: TGTGCCAGCAGTTCAATACAGGCCTCAGGGGCCAACGTCCTGACTTTC. V gene TRBV28 combines with J gene TRBJ2-6; perhaps TRBD1 as D (5 bases). Deletions cut 4 bases from V and 4 bases from J, with 14 bases between. Germline loops: CDR1 MDHEN, CDR2 SYDVKM. The CDR3 length is 16 residues. The full variable domain, in which reference TRBV28 and TRBJ2-6 provide the parts outside the CDR3, is DVKVTQSSRYLVKRTGEKVFLECVQDMDHENMFWYRQDPGLGLRLIYFSYDVKMKEKGDIPEGYSVSREKKERFSLILESASTNQTSMYLCASSSIQASGANVLTFGAGSRLTVL.

This clonotype was seen a few times. The chain has TRBV20-1 and TRBJ2-2; 11 bases are a match to TRBD2. J was trimmed by 5 bases and V by 1 base; bases with no gene match: 0. The CDR3 is made up of 14 amino acids. The germline gives CDR1 DFQATT, CDR2 SNEGSKA (reference sequence). The CDR3 region has the DNA TGCAGTGCTAGAGGGACTAGCGGGACCGGGGAGCTGTTTTTT. Its translation is CSARGTSGTGELFF.

This clonotype was counted ten times or more. The V gene is TRBV6-6, the J gene TRBJ2-6; D not certain. Per the germline V gene, CDR1 is MNHNY and CDR2 is SVGAGI (reference sequence). This CDR3 spans 15 amino acids. Trimming took off 0 bases at V and 2 bases at J, with 5 bases between the two ends. CDR3 sequence (DNA): TGTGCCAGCAGTTACTCGAAGACTGGGGCCAACGTCCTGACTTTC. Translated: CASSYSKTGANVLTF.

This chain links TRBV5-1 with TRBJ2-3, with 10 bases matching TRBD2. Germline V CDR1 and CDR2: SGHRS, YFSETQ. V lost 5 bases and J lost 2; bases outside the gene matches: 5. This CDR3 spans 15 amino acids. The CDR3: CASRLAGGTTDTQYF. CDR3 coding DNA: TGCGCCAGCAGGTTAGCGGGAGGTACCACAGATACGCAGTATTTT.

The chain uses TRBV6-2 or TRBV6-3 and TRBJ2-7; 10 nucleotides agree with TRBD1. V shed 2 bases and J 3 bases; nucleotides not matched to a gene: 4. Germline V lookup: CDR1 MNHEY, CDR2 SVGEGT. The CDR3 runs to 15 residues. The CDR3 DNA is TGTGCCAGCAGTTACGGACAGGGGGTTCTCTACGAGCAGTACTTC. It encodes CASSYGQGVLYEQYF.

Ten or more counts support this clonotype. The chain links TRBV3-1 to TRBJ1-1; perhaps TRBD1 as D (5 bases). Per germline, CDR1 LGHDT and CDR2 YNNKEL (reference sequence). Trimming shortened V by 4 bases and J by 0 bases, and 9 bases separated the two germline ends. This CDR3 has 14 amino acids. The CDR3 bases are TGTGCCAGCAGCCGGGGACTGATGAACACTGAAGCTTTCTTT. Translated: CASSRGLMNTEAFF.